The entry below gives a single T cell receptor beta chain sequence along with its context. This record belongs to a study of technical replicates of blood from a few donors. This CDR3 comprises 20 residues. V dropped 0 bases and J dropped 0 bases, with 20 bases sitting between them. The germline V gene encodes CDR1 MDHEN and CDR2 SYDVKM. Generated by immunoSEQ multiplex PCR, the TCRdb table keeps only in-frame clones and is missing some. The table includes more than 75,000 clones, about 86% detected once. The chain couples TRBV28 to TRBJ1-4, with D possibly being TRBD1 (6 bases). Material: PBMCs. This clonotype originated in a human donor in good health. Some clones in this sample may be carry-over from other donors' samples. CDR3 amino acids: CASSLWDRNWARATNEKLFF. CDR3 coding DNA: TGTGCCAGCAGTTTATGGGACAGAAACTGGGCCCGTGCAACTAATGAAAAACTGTTTTTT.